Presented here are 4 T cell receptor beta chains from one specimen sequenced in a study of blood T cells in healthy people across ages. A sample-barcoded 5' primer and a J-beta primer mix were used in a second PCR of about 7 to 12 cycles. Each CDR3 protein is one row after TCRdb ran MiXCR on the 5' RACE reads. The sample comprises 760,000 or so distinct CDR3 sequences, around 25% of which are singletons, and 9.4% rests with the top ten. These records were also assigned to another study, of T cells of mothers and their children.

Sequencing was performed on blood. The receptors were gathered from a boy aged 10-17 years in good health.

This clonotype has only a few counts. The gene calls are TRBV5-1 and TRBJ2-2; TRBD2 agrees at 7 bases. The CDR3 has 16 residues. V gave up 0 bases and J gave up 3 bases; unmatched junction bases: 5. The V gene's germline CDR1 is SGHRS and CDR2 YFSETQ. CDR3 DNA: TGCGCCAGCAGCTTGGCCCCTAGCGGCGACACCGGGGAGCTGTTTTTT. Protein: CASSLAPSGDTGELFF.

V is TRBV12-3 or TRBV12-4 and J is TRBJ2-3; 7 bases match TRBD2. The trim removed 3 bases at V and 8 bases at J, leaving 14 bases unmatched. CDR3 size: 16 residues. CDR3 protein: CASSFGQRDRSGTQYF. CDR3 nucleotides: TGTGCCAGCAGTTTTGGCCAGCGGGACCGCTCCGGTACGCAGTATTTT.

This clonotype was counted many times. The rearrangement links TRBV20-1 to TRBJ2-1; D call uncertain. Trimming removed 0 bases at V and 4 bases at J, with 1 base between. CDR3 length equals 11 residues. The germline V gene encodes CDR1 DFQATT and CDR2 SNEGSKA (reference sequence). This CDR3 reads CSAREYNEQFF. For the CDR3, the DNA is TGCAGTGCTAGAGAGTACAATGAGCAGTTCTTC.

This clonotype was recorded at least ten times. This chain joins TRBV11-2 and TRBJ2-4; TRBD2 agrees at 8 bases. Germline V gene lookup returns CDR1 SGHAT and CDR2 FQNNGV. V lost 3 bases, J lost 10 bases, and 14 bases stayed unmatched. CDR3 size: 16 residues. The CDR3 here is CASSFLGRGGSNIQYF. The DNA for the CDR3 is TGTGCCAGCAGCTTCCTCGGGAGGGGGGGGTCCAATATTCAGTACTTC.